Detailed here is one TCR beta chain. Its cognate antigen has yet to be identified. No qualities accompany the bases; no much larger clone lies one base away. Libraries came from RACE. The instrument was a NextSeq 500. Library preparation attached unique molecular identifiers to individual cDNA molecules for quantitative, reproducible TCR counting. From each blood RNA sample, both TCR alpha and TCR beta chains were sequenced. The study's own analysis went as follows. Samples had a median of roughly 100,000 TCRs, with a range from roughly 23,224 to 750,000. V, J and CDR3 annotation of the TCR reads was performed with the Decombinator software suite. For PS versus PT1 abundance plots, all samples were subsampled to the same number of TCRs (28,000). Expanded TCRs were defined as absent before sensitization and observed at least eight times at the 2-week time point. Using fastp trimming at Q25 and MiXCR clonotype assembly, TCRdb reanalyzed the public sequencing data and kept in-frame beta chains. For every CDR3 protein sequence, its rows merge into one entry that carries the most common genes and DNA. The V and J calls reflect TCRdb's pipeline rather than the authors' work. Across this sample there are about 120,000 distinct CDR3 sequences, with about 14% seen only once. Roughly 3.1% of the sample goes to the ten largest clones.

This record comes from a study of human T cells and chemical hapten exposure (dated by TCRdb to about 2021). Broadly, across the study: For sensitization, 2% DPC in acetone was applied to a 2 cm by 2 cm area of upper inner arm skin. The study tracked peripheral blood TCR repertoire changes in vivo during primary and secondary sensitization to the hapten diphenylcyclopropenone (DPC) in alopecia patients. Patients additionally received weekly therapeutic DPC doses to the scalp throughout the approximately 25-week study period. Blood samples were taken from patients before sensitization (week 0) and then at 2, 6 and about 24 weeks after DPC sensitization. Libraries were pooled for sequencing, and per-sample TCR yields varied mainly because of small differences in library volumes within the pool. Patch testing on the upper back used Finn chambers containing 0.01% DPC, with scoring done after 6 days according to International Contact Dermatitis Research Group standards. The patient cohort, mostly female, included alopecia areata with under or over 50% scalp involvement, alopecia totalis and alopecia universalis. Under 30 alopecia patients gave blood for TCR sequencing at one to four time points (pre-sensitization, 2, 6 and 24 weeks).

General conclusions and limits of the study: Expanded TCRs formed significantly more large CDR3 similarity clusters than pre-sensitization or healthy control sets, consistent with antigen-driven responses. Because all patients had alopecia, a presumed autoimmune disease, the immune response of the patients might differ from that of healthy individuals. Repeated subsampling changed both the strength of the expansion versus patch-test correlation and the threshold at which the correlation became significant. Patch test score correlated positively with the number of PT1 expanded TCRs, reaching significance at thresholds 8, 16 and 32 but not at 4. DPC sensitization did not change the number of TCRs with a frequency above 1 in 1000, and there was no evidence of changes in global repertoire structure.

Taken with the paper, the label for time point translates to: pre-sensitization, week 0. What this sample's treatment or condition label stands for: therapeutic diphenylcyclopropenone sensitization with weekly scalp DPC. Blood at each patch-test visit was drawn before the patch test was applied. Eligible patients were aged 18 to 70, diagnosed with alopecia, deemed suitable for DPC therapy, and excluded if pregnant. Unfractionated whole blood was collected in Tempus Blood RNA tubes, and total RNA was extracted from that blood. V and J are truncated by 2 bases and 5 bases respectively, leaving an intervening sequence of 7 bases. The CDR3 measures 13 amino acids from cysteine to phenylalanine. Left in the record is the CDR3 DNA by itself, 39 bases read in frame from the first base. Via the germline V gene (reference sequence), CDR1 is MNHEY and CDR2 SMNVEV.

The sequence links TRBV27 to TRBJ2-1; tentative D gene TRBD2, with 5 bases matching. The sample consisted of whole blood, taken in connection with sensitization to the hapten diphenylcyclopropenone (DPC). This clonotype was sampled from a woman between 18 and 29 years old with alopecia areata. Some clones in this sample may be carry-over from other donors' samples. The sequenced DNA is TGTGCCAGCAGTTTAACCGGGGACAATGAGCAGTTCTTC. This sequence encodes CASSLTGDNEQFF.